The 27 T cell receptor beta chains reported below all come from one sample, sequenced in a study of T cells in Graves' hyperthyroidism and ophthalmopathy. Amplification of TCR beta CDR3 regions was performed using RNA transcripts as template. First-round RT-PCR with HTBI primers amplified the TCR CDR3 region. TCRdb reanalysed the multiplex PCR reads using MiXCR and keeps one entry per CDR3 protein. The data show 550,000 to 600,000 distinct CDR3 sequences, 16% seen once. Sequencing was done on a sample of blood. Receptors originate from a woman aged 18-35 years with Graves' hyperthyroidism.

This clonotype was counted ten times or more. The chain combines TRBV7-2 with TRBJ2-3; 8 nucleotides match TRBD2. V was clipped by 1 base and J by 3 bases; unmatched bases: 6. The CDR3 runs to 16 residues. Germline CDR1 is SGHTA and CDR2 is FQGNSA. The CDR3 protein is CASSLVSGGGTDTQYF. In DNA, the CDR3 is TGTGCCAGCAGCTTAGTGTCGGGAGGGGGGACAGATACGCAGTATTTT.

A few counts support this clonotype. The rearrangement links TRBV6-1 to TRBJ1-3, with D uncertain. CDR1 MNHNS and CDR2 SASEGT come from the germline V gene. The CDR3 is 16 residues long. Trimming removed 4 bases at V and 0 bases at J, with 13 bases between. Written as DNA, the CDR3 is TGTGCCAGCAGTGCCATCGATAGCTTCTCTGGAAACACCATATATTTT. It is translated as CASSAIDSFSGNTIYF.

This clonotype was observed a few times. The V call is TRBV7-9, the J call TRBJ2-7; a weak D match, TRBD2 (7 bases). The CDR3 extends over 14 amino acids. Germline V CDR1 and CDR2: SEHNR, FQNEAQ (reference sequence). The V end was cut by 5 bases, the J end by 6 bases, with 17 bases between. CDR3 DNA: TGTGCCAGCAGCACCCGGGACGGGGGGCCCGAGCAGTACTTC. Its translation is CASSTRDGGPEQYF.

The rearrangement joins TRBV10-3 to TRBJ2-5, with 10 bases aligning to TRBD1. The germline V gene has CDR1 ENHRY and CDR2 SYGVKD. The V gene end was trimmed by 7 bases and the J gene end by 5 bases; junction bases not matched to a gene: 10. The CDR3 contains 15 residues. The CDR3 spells CAIKRGQGGEETQYF. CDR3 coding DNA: TGTGCCATCAAAAGAGGACAGGGGGGGGAGGAGACCCAGTACTTC.

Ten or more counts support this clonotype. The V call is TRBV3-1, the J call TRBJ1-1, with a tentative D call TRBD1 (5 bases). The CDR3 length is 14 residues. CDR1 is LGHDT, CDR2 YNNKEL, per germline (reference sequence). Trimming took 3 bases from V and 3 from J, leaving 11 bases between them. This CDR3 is CASSHRGGDTEAFF. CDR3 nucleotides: TGTGCCAGCAGCCATCGCGGAGGGGACACTGAAGCTTTCTTT.

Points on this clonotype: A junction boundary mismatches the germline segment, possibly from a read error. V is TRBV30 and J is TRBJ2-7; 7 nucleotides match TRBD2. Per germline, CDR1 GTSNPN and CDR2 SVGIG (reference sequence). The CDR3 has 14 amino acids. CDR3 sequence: CAWRRGGSSYERYF. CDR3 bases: TGTGCCTGGAGACGGGGCGGGAGCTCCTACGAGCGGTACTTC.

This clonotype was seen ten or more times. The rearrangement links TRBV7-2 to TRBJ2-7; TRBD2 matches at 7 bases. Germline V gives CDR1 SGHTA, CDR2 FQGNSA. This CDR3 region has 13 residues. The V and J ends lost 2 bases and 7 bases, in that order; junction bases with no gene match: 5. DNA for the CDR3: TGTGCCAGCAGCTTACGCCTAGCGGCAGAGCAGTACTTC. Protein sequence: CASSLRLAAEQYF. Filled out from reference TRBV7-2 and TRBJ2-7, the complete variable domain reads GAGVSQSPSNKVTEKGKDVELRCDPISGHTALYWYRQSLGQGLEFLIYFQGNSAPDKSGLPSDRFSAERTGGSVSTLTIQRTQQEDSAVYLCASSLRLAAEQYFGPGTRLTVT.

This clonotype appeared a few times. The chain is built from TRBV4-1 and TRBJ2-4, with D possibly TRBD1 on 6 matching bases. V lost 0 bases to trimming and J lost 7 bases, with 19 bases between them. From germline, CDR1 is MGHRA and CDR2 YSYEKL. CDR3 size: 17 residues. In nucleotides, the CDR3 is TGCGCCAGCAGCCAAGACAGAGGGGGACGAGTGAGGAACATTCAGTACTTC. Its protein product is CASSQDRGGRVRNIQYF.

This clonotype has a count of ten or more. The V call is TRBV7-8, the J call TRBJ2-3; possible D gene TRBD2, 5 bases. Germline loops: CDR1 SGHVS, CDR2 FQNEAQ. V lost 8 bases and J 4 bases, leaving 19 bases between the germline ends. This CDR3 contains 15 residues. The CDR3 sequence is CASDDRGLVADTQYF. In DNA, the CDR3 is TGTGCCAGCGACGATCGAGGGCTAGTAGCAGATACGCAGTATTTT.

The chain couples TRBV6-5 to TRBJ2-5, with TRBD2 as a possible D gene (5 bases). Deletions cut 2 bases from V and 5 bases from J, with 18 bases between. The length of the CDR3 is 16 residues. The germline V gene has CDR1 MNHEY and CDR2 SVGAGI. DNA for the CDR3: TGTGCCAGCAGTTACCCTCCTCTTGAGGGAAGTGAGACCCAGTACTTC. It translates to CASSYPPLEGSETQYF.

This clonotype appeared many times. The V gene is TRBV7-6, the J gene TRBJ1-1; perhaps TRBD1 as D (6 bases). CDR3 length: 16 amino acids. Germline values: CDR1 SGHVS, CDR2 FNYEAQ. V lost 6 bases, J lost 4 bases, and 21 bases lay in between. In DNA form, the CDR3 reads TGTGCCAGCAGGGGGCTTGGCGAAGGGGGAAGCACTGAAGCTTTCTTT. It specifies CASRGLGEGGSTEAFF.

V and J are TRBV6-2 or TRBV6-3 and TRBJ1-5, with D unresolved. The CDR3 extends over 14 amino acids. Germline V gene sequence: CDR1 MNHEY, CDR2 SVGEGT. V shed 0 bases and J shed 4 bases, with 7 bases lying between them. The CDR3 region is CASSYSNRNQPQHF. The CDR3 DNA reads TGTGCCAGCAGTTACTCGAATAGGAATCAGCCCCAGCATTTT.

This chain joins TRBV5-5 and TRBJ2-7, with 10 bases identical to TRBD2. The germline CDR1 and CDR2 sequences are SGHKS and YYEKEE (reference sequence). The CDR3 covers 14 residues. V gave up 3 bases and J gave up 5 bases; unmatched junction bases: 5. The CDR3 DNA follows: TGTGCCAGCAGCTACAGCGGGGGGGCCCACGAGCAGTACTTC. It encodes CASSYSGGAHEQYF.

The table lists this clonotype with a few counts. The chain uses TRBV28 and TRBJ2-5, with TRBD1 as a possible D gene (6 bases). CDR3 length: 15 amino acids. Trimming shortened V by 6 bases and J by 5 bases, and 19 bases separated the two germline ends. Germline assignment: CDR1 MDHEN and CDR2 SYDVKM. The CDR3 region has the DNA TGTGCCAGCAGCCCCCTCCAGGGGTATTGGGAGACCCAGTACTTC. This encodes CASSPLQGYWETQYF.

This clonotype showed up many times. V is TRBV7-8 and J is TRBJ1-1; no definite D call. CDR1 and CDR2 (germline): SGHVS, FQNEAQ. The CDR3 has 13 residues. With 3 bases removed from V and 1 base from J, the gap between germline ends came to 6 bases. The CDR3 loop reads CASSFGKNTEAFF. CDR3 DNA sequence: TGTGCCAGCAGCTTCGGCAAGAACACTGAAGCTTTCTTT.

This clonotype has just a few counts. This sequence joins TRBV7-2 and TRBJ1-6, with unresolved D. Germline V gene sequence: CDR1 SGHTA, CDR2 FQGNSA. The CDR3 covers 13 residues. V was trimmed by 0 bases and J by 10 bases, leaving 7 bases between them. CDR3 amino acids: CASSLAWRSPLHF. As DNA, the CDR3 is TGTGCCAGCAGCTTAGCGTGGAGGTCACCCCTCCACTTT.

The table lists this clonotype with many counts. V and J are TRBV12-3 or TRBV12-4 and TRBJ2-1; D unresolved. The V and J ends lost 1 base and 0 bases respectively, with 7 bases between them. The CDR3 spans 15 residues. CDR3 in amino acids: CASSLVSASYNEQFF. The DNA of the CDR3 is TGTGCCAGCAGTTTAGTAAGCGCCTCCTACAATGAGCAGTTCTTC.

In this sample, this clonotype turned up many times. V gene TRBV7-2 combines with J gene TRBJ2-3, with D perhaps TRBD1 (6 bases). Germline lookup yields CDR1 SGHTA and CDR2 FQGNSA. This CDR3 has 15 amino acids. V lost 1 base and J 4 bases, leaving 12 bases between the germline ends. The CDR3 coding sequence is TGTGCCAGCAGCTTAGAGCAGGGGATGGCAGATACGCAGTATTTT. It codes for CASSLEQGMADTQYF.

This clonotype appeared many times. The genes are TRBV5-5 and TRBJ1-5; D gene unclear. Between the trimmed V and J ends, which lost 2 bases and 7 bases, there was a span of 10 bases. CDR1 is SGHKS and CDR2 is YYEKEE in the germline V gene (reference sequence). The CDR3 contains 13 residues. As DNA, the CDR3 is TGTGCCAGCAGCTTAGGTAGTGAGCAGCCCCAGCATTTT. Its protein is CASSLGSEQPQHF. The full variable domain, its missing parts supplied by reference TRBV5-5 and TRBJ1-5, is DAGVTQSPTHLIKTRGQQVTLRCSPISGHKSVSWYQQVLGQGPQFIFQYYEKEERGRGNFPDRFSARQFPNYSSELNVNALLLGDSALYLCASSLGSEQPQHFGDGTRLSIL.

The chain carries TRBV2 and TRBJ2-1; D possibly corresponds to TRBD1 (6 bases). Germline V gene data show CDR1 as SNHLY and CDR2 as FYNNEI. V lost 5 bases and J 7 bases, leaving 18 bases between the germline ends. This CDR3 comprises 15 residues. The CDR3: CASSYVRTVSNEQFF. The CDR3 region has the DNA TGTGCCAGCAGTTATGTCCGGACAGTTTCAAATGAGCAGTTCTTC. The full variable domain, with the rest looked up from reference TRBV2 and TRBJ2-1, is EPEVTQTPSHQVTQMGQEVILRCVPISNHLYFYWYRQILGQKVEFLVSFYNNEISEKSEIFDDQFSVERPDGSNFTLKIRSTKLEDSAMYFCASSYVRTVSNEQFFGPGTRLTVL.

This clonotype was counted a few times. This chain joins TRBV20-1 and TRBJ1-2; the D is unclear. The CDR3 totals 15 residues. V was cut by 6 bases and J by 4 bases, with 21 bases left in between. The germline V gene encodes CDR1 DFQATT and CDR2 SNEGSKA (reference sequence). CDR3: CSARFGFGGFYGYTF. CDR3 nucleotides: TGCAGTGCCCGCTTCGGATTTGGCGGATTCTATGGCTACACCTTC.

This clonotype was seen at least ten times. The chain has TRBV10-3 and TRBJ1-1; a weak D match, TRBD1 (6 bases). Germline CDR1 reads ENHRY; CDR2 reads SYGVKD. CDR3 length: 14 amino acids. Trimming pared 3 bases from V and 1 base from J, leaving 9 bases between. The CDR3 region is CAISDGGGNTEAFF. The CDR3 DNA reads TGTGCCATCAGTGATGGAGGGGGGAACACTGAAGCTTTCTTT.

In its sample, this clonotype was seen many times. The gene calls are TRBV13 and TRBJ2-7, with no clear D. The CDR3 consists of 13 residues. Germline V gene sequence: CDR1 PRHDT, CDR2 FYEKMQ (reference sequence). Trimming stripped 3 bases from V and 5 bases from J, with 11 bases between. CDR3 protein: CASSFRPRDEQYF. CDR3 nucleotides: TGTGCCAGCAGCTTCCGACCCCGCGACGAGCAGTACTTC. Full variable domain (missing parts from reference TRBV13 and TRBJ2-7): AAGVIQSPRHLIKEKRETATLKCYPIPRHDTVYWYQQGPGQDPQFLISFYEKMQSDKGSIPDRFSAQQFSDYHSELNMSSLELGDSALYFCASSFRPRDEQYFGPGTRLTVT.

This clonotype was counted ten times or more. CDR3 bases: TGTGCCAGCAGCTTAGGGGGACAGGGGTGGGAGACCCAGTACTTC. This gives the protein CASSLGGQGWETQYF. The chain combines TRBV7-2 with TRBJ2-5, with TRBD1 identical over 10 bases. V lost 1 base, J lost 5 bases, and 4 bases stayed unmatched. The CDR3 length is 15 residues. Germline assignment: CDR1 SGHTA and CDR2 FQGNSA.

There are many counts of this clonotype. The CDR3 spells CASSSSGASYEQYF. In DNA, the CDR3 is TGTGCCAGCAGTTCTAGCGGGGCTTCCTACGAGCAGTACTTC. The chain recombines TRBV12-3 or TRBV12-4 with TRBJ2-7; 9 bases map to TRBD2. V lost 4 bases to trimming and J lost 1 base; unmatched junction nucleotides: 2. The CDR3 contains 14 residues.

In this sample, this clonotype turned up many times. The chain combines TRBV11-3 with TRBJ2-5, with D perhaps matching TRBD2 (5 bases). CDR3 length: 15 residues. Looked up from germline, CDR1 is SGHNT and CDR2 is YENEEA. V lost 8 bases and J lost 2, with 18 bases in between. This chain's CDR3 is CASLGPEGDQETQYF. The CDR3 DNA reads TGTGCCAGCCTAGGTCCAGAGGGCGATCAAGAGACCCAGTACTTC.

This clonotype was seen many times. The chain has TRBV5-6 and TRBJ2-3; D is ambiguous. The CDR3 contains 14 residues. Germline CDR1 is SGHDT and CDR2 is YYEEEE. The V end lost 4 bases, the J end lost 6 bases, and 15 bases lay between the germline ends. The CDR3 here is CASSPVGAPDTQYF. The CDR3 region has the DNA TGTGCCAGCAGCCCTGTGGGCGCACCGGATACGCAGTATTTT.